The source of this T cell receptor (beta chain) is a study of glioma-infiltrating T cells after dendritic cell vaccination. Overall study: Patients had newly diagnosed or recurrent glioblastoma and received dendritic cell vaccines.

Assay: immunoSEQ multiplex PCR; the TCRdb copy retains only in-frame clones and omits some. Of 50,000 to 80,000 clones listed, 75% to 85% are singletons. Germline lookup yields CDR1 MDHEN and CDR2 SYDVKM. The junction had 5 bases not matched to a gene; V was cut back by 4 bases and J by 5 bases. The CDR3 covers 16 residues. The chain is built from TRBV28 and TRBJ1-4, with 12 nucleotides matching TRBD1. The sequencing here drew on blood, taken before dendritic cell vaccination. The TCR sequence derives from a human donor with glioblastoma. The CDR3, as DNA: TGTGCCAGCAGTTCGGGACAGGGGGCCTGGAATGAAAAACTGTTTTTT. Translating it yields CASSSGQGAWNEKLFF.